This entry concerns a single T cell receptor beta chain. This clonotype was picked up a small number of times. The antigen this receptor binds is unknown. It has no much larger one-base neighbor in the sample; base qualities were not kept. Only healthy Caucasian donors were included. Three pairs of female monozygotic twins, all aged roughly 18 to 29 years, were included in the twin cohort. Positive isolation kits from Invitrogen were used to isolate CD4+ and CD8+ T cell populations. The CDR3 has 14 amino acids, counting the end cysteine and phenylalanine. Only CDR3 DNA remains: 42 bases, in frame from the first base. The junction shows trimming of 0 bases on V and 3 bases on J, plus 8 bases between the germline ends. The data were taken from a study of identical twins (dated by TCRdb to 2016 to 2017). In terms of the full investigation: The study deep-sequenced TCR alpha and beta repertoires from monozygotic twins, unrelated adults of various ages and cord blood to test whether fetal clonotypes persist. To rule out contamination, replicate twin experiments were performed at different times with different library preparation protocols.

Points the paper makes about the study in general: Abundant cord blood beta clonotypes had fewer insertions, young adult naive repertoires showed a similar but weaker trend, and memory repertoires showed no such trend. The excess sharing between twins in beta out-of-frame sequences was weaker because fewer shared sequences reduced the signal-to-noise ratio. Because the same donors could not be followed over many years, the conclusions depended on cross-sectional statistical analysis. Compared with coincidental sharing between unrelated individuals, out-of-frame TCR alpha sequences shared between twins showed an excess of sequences with low generation probability. Zero-insertion analyses could be partly confounded by invariant T cells such as MAIT and iNKT, although diverse VJ usage argued against such confounding for most clonotypes. In monozygotic twins, out-of-frame TCR alpha sharing was systematically underestimated by recombination models, although the models agreed with sharing between unrelated individuals.

The library relied on 5' RACE. Sequencing relied on an Illumina HiSeq 2000. Template switching added a universal primer binding site, and the final cDNA carried a unique molecular identifier that allowed TCR cDNA molecules to be counted accurately. Specific primers in the conserved constant-segment region were used to synthesize first-strand cDNA for the TCR alpha and beta chains. To control for contamination, each cDNA library was double barcoded with a SMART-Mk sample barcode plus Illumina barcodes. Two successive PCR steps introduced TruSeq adapter sequences along with Illumina sample barcodes. The TCR alpha and beta cDNA libraries were sequenced on the Illumina HiSeq platform using custom primers. For the original study's pipeline: MiGEC was used to process raw reads and extract unique molecular identifiers, and MiXCR was used to find CDR3 positions. For each individual, recombination models were inferred using an EM algorithm with the repgenHMM and IGoR tools. The analysis of shared clonotypes was done with the tcR package in R, with sharing normalized by the product of cloneset sizes. To study raw recombination without the effects of thymic and clonal selection, out-of-frame nonproductive sequences were analyzed. TCRdb ran its own pipeline on the public reads, namely fastp trimming at Q25 and MiXCR clone calling, and kept in-frame beta chains. Every distinct CDR3 protein forms one entry, paired with its most common genes and DNA. The V and J calls shown here were made by TCRdb, not taken from the authors' results. In this sample the table shows some 460,000 distinct CDR3 sequences, around 14% of which occur a single time. The ten largest clones represent around 0.57% of the sample.

These same data were also listed under a study on yellow fever vaccine responses in identical twins. As the second study states: The authors reported that the T cell response to vaccination in identical twins appeared partly convergent and partly personalized. In the study, vaccine-responding T cell clones were precisely tracked in identical twins.

The specimen was CD4+ T cells sorted from blood. The clonotype was recovered from a woman aged 18 to 35 in good health. This chain joins TRBV12-3 or TRBV12-4 to TRBJ1-2, with no reliable assignment of the D segment. The DNA reads as follows: TGTGCCAGCAGTTTAGCGCACACTGACTATGGCTACACCTTC. Its protein reads: CASSLAHTDYGYTF.